The rows below give T cell receptor beta chains drawn from one sample of a study of blood T cell repertoires in COVID-19. TCRdb keeps only in-frame clones here, not all; method: immunoSEQ multiplex PCR. Of around 130,000 clones listed, about four fifths are singletons. The sequenced material came from peripheral blood. The receptors stem from a human donor in a cohort sampled during active COVID-19. Both conserved end residues are part of each CDR3. D genes are given only for firm matches. Clone size, where shown, is once, few, many, or a class for clones that have expanded.

>NA|14|TRBV7-9|TRBD1|TRBJ1-2
CASSLSTGGPDYTF
TGTGCCAGCAGCTTATCCACAGGGGGCCCTGACTACACCTTC
>NA|16|TRBV5-1|TRBD1|TRBJ1-1
CASSLAGDRANTEAFF
TGCGCCAGCAGCTTGGCCGGGGACAGGGCCAACACTGAAGCTTTCTTT
>NA|15|TRBV19|NA|TRBJ2-4
CASSIMAVAKNIQYF
TGTGCCAGTAGTATAATGGCGGTAGCCAAAAACATTCAGTACTTC
>NA|15|TRBV11-2|TRBD2|TRBJ2-5
CASSPQDGGAETQYF
TGTGCCAGCAGCCCCCAAGACGGGGGGGCAGAGACCCAGTACTTC
>NA|12|TRBV10-3|NA|TRBJ2-7
CAISRTGYEQYF
TGTGCCATCAGTCGGACGGGGTACGAGCAGTACTTC
>NA|16|TRBV7-8|TRBD1|TRBJ1-4
CASSLGGTGLNEKLFF
TGTGCCAGCAGCTTAGGGGGGACAGGGCTTAATGAAAAACTGTTTTTT
>NA|15|TRBV19|TRBD2|TRBJ2-3
CASSGGLPSTDTQYF
TGTGCCAGTAGTGGGGGACTACCCAGCACAGATACGCAGTATTTT
>NA|13|TRBV4-2|NA|TRBJ1-5
CASSQEPDQPQHF
TGTGCCAGCAGCCAAGAACCAGATCAGCCCCAGCATTTT
>NA|14|TRBV19|NA|TRBJ1-4
CASSRGLQGEKLFF
TGTGCCAGTAGCCGGGGCCTTCAGGGGGAAAAACTGTTTTTT
>NA|14|TRBV5-6|TRBD1|TRBJ1-2
CASSAGQGALGYTF
TGTGCCAGCAGCGCGGGACAGGGGGCGCTTGGCTACACCTTC
>NA|14|TRBV19|TRBD1|TRBJ1-2
CASSIDDRAYGYTF
TGTGCCAGTAGTATCGATGACAGGGCCTATGGCTACACCTTC
>NA|14|TRBV10-3|NA|TRBJ1-5
CAISELDSNQPQHF
TGTGCCATCAGTGAGTTGGACTCCAATCAGCCCCAGCATTTT
>once|18|TRBV5-6|NA|TRBJ1-3
CASSLIRDFGVPGNTIYF
TGTGCCAGCAGCTTGATCCGGGACTTCGGGGTCCCTGGAAACACCATATATTTT
>NA|14|TRBV10-2|NA|TRBJ2-7
CASSDGRLDREQYF
TGCGCCAGCAGTGATGGCAGGTTAGATCGGGAGCAGTACTTC
>NA|15|TRBV5-1|TRBD1|TRBJ1-5
CASSLGGTDNQPQHF
TGCGCCAGCAGCTTGGGAGGGACAGATAATCAGCCCCAGCATTTT
>NA|16|TRBV19|NA|TRBJ2-6
CASSIQGISGANVLTF
TGTGCCAGTAGTATTCAGGGAATCTCTGGGGCCAACGTCCTGACTTTC
>NA|15|TRBV6-6|NA|TRBJ1-4
CASSWYRATNEKLFF
TGTGCCAGCAGTTGGTACAGGGCAACTAATGAAAAACTGTTTTTT
>NA|15|TRBV19|TRBD1|TRBJ1-4
CASSNRGPGEEKLFF
TGTGCCAGTAGTAACAGGGGCCCGGGTGAAGAAAAACTGTTTTTT
>NA|15|TRBV19|TRBD1|TRBJ1-1
CASSSQGAVDTEAFF
TGTGCCAGTAGTTCACAGGGGGCTGTGGACACTGAAGCTTTCTTT
>NA|16|TRBV29-1|TRBD1|TRBJ2-7
CSVQSFGTGETYEQYF
TGCAGCGTTCAGAGTTTCGGGACAGGGGAAACCTACGAGCAGTACTTC
>NA|15|TRBV5-8|NA|TRBJ2-5
CASSPRQSSGETQYF
TGTGCCAGCAGCCCGCGACAGTCCTCCGGGGAGACCCAGTACTTC
>once|16|TRBV5-4|TRBD2|TRBJ2-1
CASSLPAGGYNNEQFF
TGTGCCAGCAGCCTACCAGCGGGGGGGTATAACAATGAGCAGTTCTTC
>NA|14|TRBV6-5|NA|TRBJ1-2
CASSPGDSRYGYTF
TGTGCCAGCAGCCCCGGTGACAGCCGCTATGGCTACACCTTC
>NA|12|TRBV2|NA|TRBJ2-1
CASSEQDNEQFF
TGTGCCAGCAGTGAGCAGGACAATGAGCAGTTCTTC
>NA|15|TRBV7-2|TRBD2|TRBJ2-7
CASSLGRGGPYEQYF
TGTGCCAGCAGCTTGGGGCGGGGGGGGCCCTACGAGCAGTACTTC
>NA|15|TRBV5-1|TRBD1|TRBJ2-7
CASSSGQGMVYEQYF
TGCGCCAGCAGCTCCGGACAGGGCATGGTCTACGAGCAGTACTTC
>NA|14|TRBV19|TRBD1|TRBJ1-4
CASSIEGQGRKLFF
TGTGCCAGTAGTATTGAGGGACAGGGCAGAAAACTGTTTTTT
>NA|15|TRBV19|NA|TRBJ1-5
CASRDGGGDNQPQHF
TGTGCCAGTAGAGATGGGGGAGGGGATAATCAGCCCCAGCATTTT
>NA|14|TRBV19|TRBD1|TRBJ2-5
CASSIGRGQETQYF
TGTGCCAGTAGTATTGGCAGGGGGCAAGAGACCCAGTACTTC
>NA|14|TRBV2|NA|TRBJ1-6
CASRLQVPDSPLHF
TGTGCCAGCAGACTACAGGTCCCGGATTCACCCCTCCACTTT
>NA|13|TRBV11-2|NA|TRBJ1-2
CASSLDGYYGYTF
TGTGCCAGCAGCTTAGACGGGTACTATGGCTACACCTTC
>NA|14|TRBV18|NA|TRBJ1-2
CASSHREANYGYTF
TGTGCCAGCTCTCACAGGGAAGCCAACTATGGCTACACCTTC
>NA|17|TRBV7-2|TRBD2|TRBJ2-2
CASSLTAAGGPTGELFF
TGTGCCAGCAGCTTAACTGCGGCGGGGGGGCCCACCGGGGAGCTGTTTTTT
>once|16|TRBV3-1/TRBV3-2|TRBD1|TRBJ1-1
CASSPPGTGLNTEAFF
TGTGCCAGCAGCCCCCCCGGGACAGGACTGAACACTGAAGCTTTCTTT
>few|12|TRBV7-9|NA|TRBJ2-3
CASSFGTDTQYF
TGTGCCAGCAGCTTCGGCACAGATACGCAGTATTTT
>NA|15|TRBV5-1|TRBD1|TRBJ2-1
CASSHIGGADNEQFF
TGCGCCAGCAGCCACATAGGGGGCGCGGACAATGAGCAGTTCTTC
>once|16|TRBV4-2|TRBD1|TRBJ2-5
CASSPGDSQIQETQYF
TGTGCCAGCAGCCCCGGGGACAGTCAAATTCAAGAGACCCAGTACTTC
>NA|15|TRBV6-2/TRBV6-3|NA|TRBJ1-5
CASSSAQRSNQPQHF
TGTGCCAGCAGTTCCGCCCAGCGAAGCAATCAGCCCCAGCATTTT
>NA|14|TRBV10-1|TRBD1|TRBJ2-3
CASSESQGADTQYF
TGCGCCAGCAGTGAGTCCCAGGGGGCAGATACGCAGTATTTT
>NA|15|TRBV3-1/TRBV3-2|NA|TRBJ2-2
CASSLGQANTGELFF
TGTGCCAGCAGCCTCGGACAAGCGAACACCGGGGAGCTGTTTTTT
>NA|15|TRBV3-1/TRBV3-2|TRBD1|TRBJ2-3
CASSLGQGFTDTQYF
TGTGCCAGCAGCCTGGGACAGGGGTTCACAGATACGCAGTATTTT
>NA|15|TRBV6-1|TRBD1|TRBJ2-7
CASSGVGQGGYEQYF
TGTGCCAGCAGTGGGGTAGGACAGGGGGGGTACGAGCAGTACTTC
>NA|17|TRBV28|TRBD1|TRBJ2-5
CASSFWGGQGAKETQYF
TGTGCCAGCAGTTTTTGGGGTGGACAGGGGGCGAAAGAGACCCAGTACTTC
>NA|13|TRBV7-2|NA|TRBJ1-4
CASSLDKGGKLFF
TGTGCCAGCAGCTTGGACAAAGGGGGAAAACTGTTTTTT
>few|14|TRBV19|TRBD1|TRBJ1-5
CASRDTGGGQPQHF
TGTGCCAGTAGGGATACAGGGGGCGGTCAGCCCCAGCATTTT
>NA|14|TRBV11-2|TRBD2|TRBJ2-1
CASSPRDYYNEQFF
TGTGCCAGCAGCCCCCGGGACTACTACAATGAGCAGTTCTTC
>NA|15|TRBV19|TRBD1|TRBJ2-2
CASRQGVIGTGELFF
TGTGCCAGTAGACAGGGGGTGATTGGGACCGGGGAGCTGTTTTTT
>NA|14|TRBV11-3|TRBD2|TRBJ2-3
CASSRRGGADTQYF
TGTGCCAGCAGTCGTCGGGGGGGCGCAGATACGCAGTATTTT
>NA|13|TRBV4-1|TRBD1|TRBJ1-1
CASSHPDREAAFF
TGCGCCAGCAGCCACCCGGACAGGGAGGCAGCTTTCTTT
>once|12|TRBV12-3/TRBV12-4|NA|TRBJ2-5
CASSTSVQTQYF
TGTGCCAGCAGTACCAGCGTGCAGACCCAGTACTTC
>once|13|TRBV12-3/TRBV12-4|NA|TRBJ2-7
CASSLPDSHEQYF
TGTGCCAGCAGTTTACCCGACAGCCACGAGCAGTACTTC
>NA|14|TRBV4-3|NA|TRBJ1-6
CASSREGYNSPLHF
TGCGCCAGCTCCAGGGAGGGCTATAATTCACCCCTCCACTTT
>NA|15|TRBV9|TRBD1|TRBJ1-1
CASTVGDSQNTEAFF
TGTGCCAGCACGGTTGGGGACAGCCAGAACACTGAAGCTTTCTTT
>NA|14|TRBV9|TRBD2|TRBJ2-1
CASKAGGIDNEQFF
TGTGCCAGCAAGGCGGGGGGAATCGACAATGAGCAGTTCTTC